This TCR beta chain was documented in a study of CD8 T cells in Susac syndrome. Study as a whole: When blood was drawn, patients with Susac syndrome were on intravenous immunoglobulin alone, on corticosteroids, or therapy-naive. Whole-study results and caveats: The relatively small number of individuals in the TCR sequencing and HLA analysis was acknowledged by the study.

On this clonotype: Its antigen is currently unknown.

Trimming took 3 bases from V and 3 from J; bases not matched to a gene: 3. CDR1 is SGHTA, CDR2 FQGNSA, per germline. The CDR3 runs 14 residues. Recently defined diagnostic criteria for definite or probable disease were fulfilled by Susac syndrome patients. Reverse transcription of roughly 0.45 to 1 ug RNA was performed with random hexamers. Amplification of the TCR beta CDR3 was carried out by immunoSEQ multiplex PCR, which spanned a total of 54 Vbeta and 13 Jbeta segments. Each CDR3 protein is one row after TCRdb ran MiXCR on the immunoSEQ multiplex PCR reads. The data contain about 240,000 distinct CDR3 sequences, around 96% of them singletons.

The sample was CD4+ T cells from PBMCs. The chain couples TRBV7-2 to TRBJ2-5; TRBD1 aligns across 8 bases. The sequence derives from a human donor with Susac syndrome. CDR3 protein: CASSFNRGEETQYF. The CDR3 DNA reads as TGTGCCAGCAGCTTTAACAGGGGGGAAGAGACCCAGTACTTC.